A selection of T cell receptor beta chains follows, all from one sample in a study of vaccination and CD4 T cells after COVID-19. Antigens for these TCRs are unknown. TCRdb itself ran the PCR reads through MiXCR, one entry per CDR3 protein. The sample carries over 6,000 distinct CDR3 sequences, more than 30% recorded once. The material sequenced was CD4+ T cells from blood, cultured in vitro. The source is a human donor in good health. Each CDR3 is given with its conserved first and last residue. The D gene is left open where the match is weak. Rows give clone size only sometimes, using once, few, many, or a class for an expanded clone.

-	TRBV28	TRBD2	TRBJ2-1	CASSFLLAGSNEQFF	TGTGCCAGCAGTTTCCTACTAGCGGGCTCGAATGAGCAGTTCTTC
-	TRBV27	-	TRBJ1-2	CASSLRHQGDGYTF	TGTGCCAGCAGTTTAAGGCATCAGGGCGATGGCTACACCTTC
-	TRBV7-9	TRBD2	TRBJ2-1	CASSPPVLAGGNEQFF	TGTGCCAGCAGCCCTCCCGTACTAGCGGGAGGCAATGAGCAGTTCTTC
few	TRBV5-1	-	TRBJ1-2	CASSRSGGSEDGYTF	TGCGCCAGCAGCCGATCCGGGGGTAGTGAGGATGGCTACACCTTC
large	TRBV6-2/TRBV6-3	TRBD2	TRBJ2-3	CASEAGGPGTDTQYF	TGTGCCAGCGAAGCGGGAGGCCCCGGCACAGATACGCAGTATTTT
-	TRBV20-1	-	TRBJ2-7	CSARDLVAGYEQYF	TGCAGTGCTAGAGATTTGGTCGCCGGGTACGAGCAGTACTTC
medium-sized	TRBV7-3	-	TRBJ2-1	CASSLNLQGNEQFF	TGTGCCAGCAGCTTAAACCTCCAGGGGAATGAGCAGTTCTTC
few	TRBV20-1	-	TRBJ2-3	CSAGTLHSTDTQYF	TGCAGTGCTGGCACCCTACACAGCACAGATACGCAGTATTTT
few	TRBV6-2/TRBV6-3	-	TRBJ2-7	CASSYPDGSSYEQYF	TGTGCCAGCAGTTACCCAGACGGCTCCTCCTACGAGCAGTACTTC
few	TRBV28	-	TRBJ1-5	CASSPPPGGEGQPQHF	TGTGCCAGCAGTCCCCCTCCGGGAGGGGAGGGGCAGCCCCAGCATTTT
-	TRBV10-1	TRBD1	TRBJ2-1	CAGTGRSEQFF	TGCGCCGGGACAGGGCGTAGTGAGCAGTTCTTC
-	TRBV29-1	TRBD1	TRBJ1-5	CSVAEQGVNQPQHF	TGCAGCGTTGCCGAACAGGGGGTGAATCAGCCCCAGCATTTT
-	TRBV6-5	-	TRBJ2-1	CASSYLGRDSYNEQFF	TGTGCCAGCAGTTACCTGGGTCGGGATTCCTACAATGAGCAGTTCTTC
-	TRBV7-9	-	TRBJ2-7	CASSRRAGISYEQYF	TGTGCCAGCAGCCGACGGGCGGGAATCAGCTACGAGCAGTACTTC
few	TRBV20-1	-	TRBJ2-1	CSADYGRGYNEQFF	TGCAGTGCGGATTACGGCAGGGGCTACAATGAGCAGTTCTTC
once	TRBV11-3	TRBD2	TRBJ2-7	CASSLAGTKDYEQYF	TGTGCCAGCAGCTTAGCAGGGACTAAGGACTACGAGCAGTACTTC
-	TRBV28	TRBD1	TRBJ1-6	CASSADRDSPLHF	TGTGCCAGCAGCGCTGACAGGGACTCACCCCTCCACTTT